This T cell receptor beta chain was sequenced during a study of Tregs in tolerant kidney transplant recipients. Using immunoSEQ multiplex PCR, the repertoire was profiled, and TCRdb retains in-frame clones only, with some absent. The repertoire holds 60,000 to 65,000 clones, with 95% to 98% as singletons. Germline loops: CDR1 SGHAT, CDR2 FQNNGV. The CDR3 is 14 amino acids. V lost 6 bases and J lost 5, with 16 bases in between. This clonotype was sampled from a human donor who received a combined kidney and bone marrow transplant. The sequences come from Tregs from blood, collected before the transplant. The chain links TRBV11-2 to TRBJ2-5; tentative D call: TRBD2 (5 bases). The CDR3 DNA is TGTGCCAGCAGAACCCCGGGGAATCGGGAGACCCAGTACTTC. This encodes CASRTPGNRETQYF.